This TCR beta chain derives from a study of Ad26.COV2.S vaccination and SARS-CoV-2 variants. Study context: Trial arm assignment for the donor was COV1001 Ad26.COV2.S.

Treatment defined: approximately 18 received Ad26.COV2.S at low or high dose, single or two shots; about 5 received placebo; per-sample allocation not given. Sampling happened 63 days after the first vaccine or placebo injection. As its vector, the vaccine had Ad26, which expressed Wuhan-strain SARS-CoV-2 spike. Whole-study findings and limits: Vaccinees displayed broader spike-specific TCR repertoires than placebo recipients.

Germline CDR1 and CDR2: MNHEY and SVGAGI. V dropped 5 bases and J dropped 4; count of bases not matched to a gene: 5. The CDR3 spans 15 residues. Profiled with immunoSEQ multiplex PCR; TCRdb holds only in-frame clones, not every one. Among around 300,000 clones listed, roughly 89% were seen once. As to this clone: The antigen remains undetermined.

The specimen was peripheral blood, collected in a trial of Ad26.COV2.S vaccine versus placebo. The TCR comes from a person between 18 and 65 years old who received the Ad26.COV2.S COVID-19 vaccine or a placebo. The chain recombines TRBV6-5 with TRBJ2-3; 11 nucleotides align to TRBD2. The CDR3 reads CASSPLAGGPDTQYF. The CDR3 DNA sequence: TGTGCCAGCAGTCCCCTAGCGGGAGGACCAGATACGCAGTATTTT.